The T cell receptor beta chain under discussion was sequenced for a study of blood T cell repertoires in COVID-19. Study details: Material from acute and convalescent COVID-19 was sourced from the United States, Italy and Spain. Sources were T cells, B-cell-depleted T cells, or PBMCs; the material itself was cDNA or gDNA.

Cohorts were assigned according to the clinical history that participants reported. TCRdb keeps only in-frame clones here, not all; method: immunoSEQ multiplex PCR. The sample contains a few hundred thousand clones, 75% to 90% of which appear only once. CDR1 SGHRS and CDR2 YFSETQ come from the germline V gene. The germline V and J ends were trimmed by 2 bases and 2 bases, with 9 bases remaining between them. The CDR3 is 14 residues long. Material for sequencing was PBMCs or T cells enriched from blood (not recorded which). This rearrangement joins TRBV5-1 to TRBJ2-3, with D tentatively TRBD2 (6 bases). This sequence originates from a woman in her late teens or twenties in a cohort exposed to, infected with or recovered from COVID-19 (not recorded which). The CDR3 loop reads CASSLTSSTDTQYF. For the CDR3, the DNA is TGCGCCAGCAGCTTAACTAGCTCCACAGATACGCAGTATTTT. Based on the CDR3 plus reference TRBV5-1 and TRBJ2-3, the full variable domain is KAGVTQTPRYLIKTRGQQVTLSCSPISGHRSVSWYQQTPGQGLQFLFEYFSETQRNKGNFPGRFSGRQFSNSRSEMNVSTLELGDSALYLCASSLTSSTDTQYFGPGTRLTVL.